A single T cell receptor (beta chain) is shown here with its context. This entry belongs to a study of blood T cell repertoires in COVID-19. Study in general: Sites across the United States, Italy and Spain contributed samples from acute and convalescent COVID-19. From T cells, B-cell-depleted T cells, or PBMCs came the material, which was cDNA or gDNA.

The CDR3 totals 12 residues. Trimming cost V 5 bases and J 7 bases, with 14 bases left between them. Germline CDR1 GTSNPN, CDR2 SVGIG (reference sequence). How the authors handled the data: Estimation of nucleated cell counts relied on the amplification of reference gene primers. Libraries were prepared by immunoSEQ multiplex PCR; TCRdb keeps only in-frame clonotypes and omits some of them. V and J calls plus clone size are reproduced from that table; the DNA served to infer D and trimming. The repertoire holds hundreds of thousands of clones, roughly 88% seen once, with 2% to 2.5% in the top ten. The receptor was derived from a middle-aged woman who had recovered from COVID-19. Sequencing used peripheral blood. The chain uses TRBV30 and TRBJ1-1, with D perhaps TRBD1 (6 bases). CDR3 region: CAWGVRGNEAFF. CDR3 nucleotide sequence: TGTGCCTGGGGAGTGAGGGGGAATGAAGCTTTCTTT.